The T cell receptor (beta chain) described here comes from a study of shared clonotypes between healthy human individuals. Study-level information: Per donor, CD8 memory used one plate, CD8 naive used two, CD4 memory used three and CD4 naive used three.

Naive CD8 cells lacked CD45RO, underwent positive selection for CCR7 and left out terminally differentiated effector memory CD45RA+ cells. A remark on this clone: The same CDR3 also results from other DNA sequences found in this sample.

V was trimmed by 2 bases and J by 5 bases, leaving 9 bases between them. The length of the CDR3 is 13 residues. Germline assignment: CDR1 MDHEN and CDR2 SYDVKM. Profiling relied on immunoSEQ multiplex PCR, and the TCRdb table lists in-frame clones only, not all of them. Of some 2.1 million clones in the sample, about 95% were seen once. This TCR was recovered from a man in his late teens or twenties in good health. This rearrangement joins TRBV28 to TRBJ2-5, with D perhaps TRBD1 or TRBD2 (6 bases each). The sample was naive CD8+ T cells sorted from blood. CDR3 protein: CASSLRGEETQYF. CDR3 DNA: TGTGCCAGCAGTTTAAGGGGGGAGGAGACCCAGTACTTC.